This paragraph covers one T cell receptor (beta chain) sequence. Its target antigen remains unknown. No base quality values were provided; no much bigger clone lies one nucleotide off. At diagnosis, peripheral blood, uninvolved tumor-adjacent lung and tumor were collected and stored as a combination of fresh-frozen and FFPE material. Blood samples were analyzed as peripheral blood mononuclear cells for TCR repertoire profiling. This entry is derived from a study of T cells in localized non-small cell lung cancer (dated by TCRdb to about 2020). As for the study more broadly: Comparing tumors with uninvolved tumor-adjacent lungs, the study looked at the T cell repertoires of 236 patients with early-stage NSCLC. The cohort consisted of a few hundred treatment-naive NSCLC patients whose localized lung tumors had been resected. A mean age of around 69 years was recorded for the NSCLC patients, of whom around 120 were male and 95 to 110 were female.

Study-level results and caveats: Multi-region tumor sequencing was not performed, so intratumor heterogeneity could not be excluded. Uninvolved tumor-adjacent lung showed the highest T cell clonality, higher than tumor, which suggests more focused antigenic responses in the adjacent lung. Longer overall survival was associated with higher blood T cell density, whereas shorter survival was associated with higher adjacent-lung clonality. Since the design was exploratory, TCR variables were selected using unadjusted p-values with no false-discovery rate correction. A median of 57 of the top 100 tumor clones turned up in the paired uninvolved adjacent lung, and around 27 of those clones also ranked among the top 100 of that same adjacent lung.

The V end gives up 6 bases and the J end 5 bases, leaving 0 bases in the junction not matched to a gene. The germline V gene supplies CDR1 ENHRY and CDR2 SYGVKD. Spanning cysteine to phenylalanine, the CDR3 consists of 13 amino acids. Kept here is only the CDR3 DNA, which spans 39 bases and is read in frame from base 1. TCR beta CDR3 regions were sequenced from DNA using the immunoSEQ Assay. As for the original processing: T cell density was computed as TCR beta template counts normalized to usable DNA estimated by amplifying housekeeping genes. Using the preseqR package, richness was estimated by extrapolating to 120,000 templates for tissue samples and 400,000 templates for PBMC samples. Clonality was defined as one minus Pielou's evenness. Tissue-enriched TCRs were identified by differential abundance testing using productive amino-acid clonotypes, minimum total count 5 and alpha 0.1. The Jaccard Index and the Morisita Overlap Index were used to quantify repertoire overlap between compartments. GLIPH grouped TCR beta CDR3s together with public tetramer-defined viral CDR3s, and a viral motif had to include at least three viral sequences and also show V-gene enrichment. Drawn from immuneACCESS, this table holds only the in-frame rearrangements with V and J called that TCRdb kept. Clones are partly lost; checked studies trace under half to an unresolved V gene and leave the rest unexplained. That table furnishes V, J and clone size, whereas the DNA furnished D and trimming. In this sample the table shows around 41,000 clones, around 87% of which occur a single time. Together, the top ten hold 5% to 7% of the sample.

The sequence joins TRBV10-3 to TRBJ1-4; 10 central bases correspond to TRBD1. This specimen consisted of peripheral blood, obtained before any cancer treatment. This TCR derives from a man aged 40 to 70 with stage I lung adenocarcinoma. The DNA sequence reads TGTGCCATCAGGACAGGGGGCAATGAAAAACTGTTTTTT. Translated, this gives CAIRTGGNEKLFF.